The source of this T cell receptor (beta chain) is a study of neoadjuvant anti-PD-1 for oral cavity cancer. Measured with immunoSEQ multiplex PCR; TCRdb has only the in-frame clones, and not every one. The sample consists of about 15,000 clones, approximately 80% of them appearing once. The CDR3 is 13 residues long. The receptor was isolated from a person aged 35 to 85 with oral cavity squamous cell carcinoma. The rearrangement joins TRBV1 to TRBJ2-7. TRBV1 is marked as a pseudogene. Specimen: PBMCs, collected before nivolumab (anti-PD-1) treatment. The CDR3 nucleotides are TGCACCAGCAGCCAAGTACGAAGTTACGAGCAGTACTTC. This codes for CTSSQVRSYEQYF.